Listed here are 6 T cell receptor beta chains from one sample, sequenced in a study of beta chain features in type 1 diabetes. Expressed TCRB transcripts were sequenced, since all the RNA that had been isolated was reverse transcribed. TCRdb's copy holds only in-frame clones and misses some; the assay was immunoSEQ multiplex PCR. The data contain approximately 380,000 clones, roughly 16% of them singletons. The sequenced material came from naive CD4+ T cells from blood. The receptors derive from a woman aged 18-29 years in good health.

As DNA, the CDR3 is TGCGCCAGCAGCAAGGACAGGGACTATGGCTACACCTTC. Translated: CASSKDRDYGYTF. The V call is TRBV5-1, the J call TRBJ1-2; TRBD1 matches at 8 bases. Unmatched junction bases numbered 2, after V lost 4 bases and J lost 3 bases. Germline V gene lookup returns CDR1 SGHRS and CDR2 YFSETQ. CDR3 size: 13 residues. Together with reference TRBV5-1 and TRBJ1-2, the CDR3 gives the full variable domain: KAGVTQTPRYLIKTRGQQVTLSCSPISGHRSVSWYQQTPGQGLQFLFEYFSETQRNKGNFPGRFSGRQFSNSRSEMNVSTLELGDSALYLCASSKDRDYGYTFGSGTRLTVV.

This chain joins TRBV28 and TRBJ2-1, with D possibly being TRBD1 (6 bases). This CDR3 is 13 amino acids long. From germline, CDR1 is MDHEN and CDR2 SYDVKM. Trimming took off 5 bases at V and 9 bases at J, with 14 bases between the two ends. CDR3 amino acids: CASSPGHMAEQFF. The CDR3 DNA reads TGTGCCAGCAGTCCGGGACATATGGCTGAGCAGTTCTTC.

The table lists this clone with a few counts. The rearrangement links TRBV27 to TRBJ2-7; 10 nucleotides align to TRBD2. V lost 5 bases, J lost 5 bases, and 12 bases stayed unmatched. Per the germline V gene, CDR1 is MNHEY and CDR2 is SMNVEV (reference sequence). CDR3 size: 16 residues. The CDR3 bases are TGTGCCAGCAGTGACGTATCTAGCGGGAGCGCTCACGAGCAGTACTTC. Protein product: CASSDVSSGSAHEQYF.

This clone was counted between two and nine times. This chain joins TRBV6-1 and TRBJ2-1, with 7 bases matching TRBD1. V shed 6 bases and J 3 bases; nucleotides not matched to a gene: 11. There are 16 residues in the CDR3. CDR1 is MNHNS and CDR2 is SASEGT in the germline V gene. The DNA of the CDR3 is TGTGCCAGCAGAGAAACACCGGGACAGCGCTACAATGAGCAGTTCTTC. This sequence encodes CASRETPGQRYNEQFF.

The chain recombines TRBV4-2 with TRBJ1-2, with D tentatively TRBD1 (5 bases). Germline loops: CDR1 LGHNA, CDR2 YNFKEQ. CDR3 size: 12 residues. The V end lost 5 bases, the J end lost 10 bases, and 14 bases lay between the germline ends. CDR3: CASSIPQGNYTF. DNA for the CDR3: TGTGCCAGCAGCATTCCTCAGGGAAACTACACCTTC.

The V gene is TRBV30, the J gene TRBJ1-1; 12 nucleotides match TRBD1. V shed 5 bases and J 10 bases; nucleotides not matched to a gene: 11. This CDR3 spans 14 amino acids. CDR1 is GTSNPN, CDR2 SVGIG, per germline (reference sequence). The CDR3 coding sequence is TGTGCCTGGGAACCGGGACAGGGGGCCCTCGGAGCTTTCTTT. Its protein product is CAWEPGQGALGAFF.